This entry describes one TCR beta chain. Its antigen is not known. Vbeta (60) and Jbeta (13) primers were used in the PCR. Here immunoSEQ multiplex PCR was the method, and the copy in TCRdb shows in-frame clones only, minus some. The sample holds roughly 160,000 clones; 65% to 80% are singletons and the top ten take about 2%. This entry belongs to a study of cytomegalovirus exposure and HLA in healthy donors. At the level of the study: Earlier work reported 100 million or so unique TCR beta sequences from about 179 million T cells. Overall study results and limits: Researchers counted approximately 160 TCR beta chains as cytomegalovirus-associated. In all likelihood, a cluster of highly shared sequence variants was a sequencing artifact.

The sequence was obtained from a man between 35 and 55 years old in good health and CMV-seronegative. Material for sequencing was PBMCs.

CDR3: CASRLRGTRYEQYF. CDR3 in DNA: TGTGCCAGCAGACTCAGGGGAACGAGGTACGAGCAGTACTTC. The chain couples TRBV6-5 to TRBJ2-7; D perhaps matches TRBD1 (6 bases). Trimming stripped 6 bases from V and 4 bases from J, with 16 bases between. The CDR3 totals 14 residues. Germline V lookup: CDR1 MNHEY, CDR2 SVGAGI.